The present T cell receptor beta chain was sequenced within a study of cytomegalovirus exposure and HLA in healthy donors. At the level of the study: As an earlier analysis found, 150 million to 200 million T cells yielded fewer than 130 million unique TCR beta sequences. Counted in an early data release were about 85 million unique TCRs from HLA-typed donors. Study-wide points: With further analysis later on, most CMV-associated TCR beta chains appeared HLA-restricted.

On this clone itself: Its antigen is not known.

PCR involved 60 Vbeta and 13 Jbeta primers. In the original analysis: Later work found approximately 80 million unique TCR beta chains, with about 10 million shared. Assay used: immunoSEQ multiplex PCR; TCRdb lists only in-frame clones, some missing. That table furnishes V, J and clone size, whereas the DNA furnished D and trimming. The sample gives about 140,000 clones, 73% of which show up once; roughly 14% is in the top ten. The V end lost 0 bases, the J end lost 3 bases, and 6 bases lay between the germline ends. CDR1 and CDR2 (germline): MGHRA, YSYEKL. This CDR3 has 14 amino acids. The clonotype comes from a human donor in good health. Sequenced: PBMCs. The genes are TRBV4-1 and TRBJ1-5; D remains unclear. CDR3 loop: CASSQDPFNQPQHF. The DNA for the CDR3 is TGCGCCAGCAGCCAAGATCCCTTCAATCAGCCCCAGCATTTT.